These 29 T cell receptor beta chains originate from one sample sequenced in a study of blood T cells in healthy people across ages. The second PCR ran about 6 to 12 cycles with a sample-barcoded 5' primer and J-beta primers. Each CDR3 protein gets one entry after TCRdb re-called the 5' RACE reads with MiXCR. The table lists about 750,000 distinct CDR3 sequences, 50% to 65% of them singletons. The sample taken for sequencing was blood. These receptors all come from a man older than 75 in good health.

This rearrangement joins TRBV7-6 to TRBJ2-5; TRBD2 aligns across 7 bases. With the DNA end fitting TRBJ2-7 better, the J assignment may be wrong. Germline V gives CDR1 SGHVS, CDR2 FNYEAQ. This CDR3 is built from 15 residues. CDR3 amino acids: CASSLEAGPKYEQYF. The CDR3 bases are TGTGCCAGCAGCTTAGAAGCGGGACCCAAATACGAGCAGTACTTC.

For this clonotype: A read error is possible here, since a much larger clone lies one base away. The chain couples TRBV12-3 or TRBV12-4 to TRBJ2-3; no definite D call. There are 15 residues in the CDR3. The DNA of the CDR3 is TGTGCCAGCAGTTTAGTAGGGCTGAGCACAGATACGCGGTATTTT. Its translation is CASSLVGLSTDTRYF.

J is TRBJ2-4 and V is TRBV6-5; D is unresolved. The end of the DNA aligns better with TRBJ2-7, so the J call may be wrong. Per the germline V gene, CDR1 is MNHEY and CDR2 is SVGAGI. This CDR3 region has 13 residues. CDR3 DNA: TGTGCCAGCAGGCCCTCCGGTTTCCGCGAGCAGTACTTC. Protein: CASRPSGFREQYF.

The rearrangement links TRBV20-1 to TRBJ2-1, with TRBD2 identical over 15 bases. V shed 5 bases and J 4 bases; nucleotides not matched to a gene: 18. Looked up from germline, CDR1 is DFQATT and CDR2 is SNEGSKA (reference sequence). CDR3 length equals 20 residues. The CDR3 DNA follows: TGCAGTGCTTTCGGACTAGCGGGAGGGAATCGCGAAACTAATTACAATGAGCAGTTCTTC. Translating gives CSAFGLAGGNRETNYNEQFF.

Only a few counts were recorded for this clonotype. The J gene is TRBJ2-4, the V gene TRBV6-2 or TRBV6-3; 8 bases line up with TRBD2. The end of the DNA fits TRBJ2-7 better, so the J call may be wrong. This CDR3 has 16 residues. The V gene's germline CDR1 is MNHEY and CDR2 SVGEGT. CDR3 region: CASSYLTGTSVSEQYF. CDR3 bases: TGTGCCAGCAGTTACCTAACCGGGACTAGTGTGTCCGAGCAGTACTTC.

This rearrangement joins TRBV5-1 to TRBJ2-1, with TRBD2 identical over 9 bases. The CDR3 totals 13 residues. In germline, CDR1 is SGHRS, CDR2 YFSETQ. J lost 15 bases, V lost 5 bases, and 12 bases had no gene match. The CDR3 spells CASRSATSGGVFF. The CDR3 coding sequence is TGCGCCAGCAGGTCGGCGACTAGCGGTGGGGTGTTCTTC. The complete variable domain, with remaining parts taken from reference TRBV5-1 and TRBJ2-1, reads KAGVTQTPRYLIKTRGQQVTLSCSPISGHRSVSWYQQTPGQGLQFLFEYFSETQRNKGNFPGRFSGRQFSNSRSEMNVSTLELGDSALYLCASRSATSGGVFFGPGTRLTVL.

The chain employs TRBV4-1 and TRBJ2-3, with D uncertain. Germline-derived CDR1 and CDR2 are MGHRA and YSYEKL. This CDR3 is built from 13 residues. Trimming pared 1 base from V and 14 bases from J, leaving 16 bases between. CDR3 sequence (DNA): TGCGCCAGCAGCCAAGTTGTTTCTGGATACGCGTATTTT. Its protein product is CASSQVVSGYAYF.

J is TRBJ1-1 and V is TRBV29-1; 7 bases align to TRBD1. This CDR3 is built from 15 residues. V lost 6 bases to trimming and J lost 3 bases; unmatched junction nucleotides: 13. The germline CDR1 and CDR2 sequences are SQVTM and ANQGSEA. The CDR3 spells CSVVLQGRYHTEAFF. The CDR3 DNA reads TGCAGCGTCGTATTACAGGGGCGCTATCACACTGAAGCTTTCTTT.

This clonotype was detected ten times or more. The CDR3 DNA is TGTGCCAGCAGTCCCGGACTCGCTTACAATGAGCAGTTCTTC. It is translated as CASSPGLAYNEQFF. This chain uses TRBV12-3 or TRBV12-4 with TRBJ2-1; a possible D gene is TRBD2 (5 bases). The CDR3 contains 14 residues. Trimming cost V 5 bases and J 4 bases, with 12 bases left between them.

The chain combines TRBV5-1 with TRBJ1-1, with 7 bases identical to TRBD1. The CDR3 contains 14 residues. Trimming cost V 3 bases and J 5 bases; bases outside gene matches: 7. CDR1 is SGHRS and CDR2 is YFSETQ in the germline V gene. The CDR3 spells CASSSNRGWTEAFF. CDR3 DNA sequence: TGCGCCAGCAGCTCGAACAGGGGATGGACTGAAGCTTTCTTT.

V and J are TRBV9 and TRBJ2-1, with D unresolved. Between the trimmed V and J ends, which lost 2 bases and 4 bases, there was a span of 16 bases. Germline CDR1 SGDLS, CDR2 YYNGEE. The CDR3 is made up of 16 amino acids. The CDR3 nucleotides read TGTGCCAGCAGCGTCCCTCCTTGGAGAGATTACAATGAGCAGTTCTTC. Protein: CASSVPPWRDYNEQFF.

This clonotype has just a few counts. V usage is TRBV6-5 and J usage is TRBJ1-2, with D uncertain. V lost 11 bases to trimming and J lost 3 bases, with 19 bases between them. CDR3 length: 14 residues. The germline CDR1 and CDR2 sequences are MNHEY and SVGAGI. The CDR3: CAAAAGSGYYGYTF. The CDR3 coding sequence is TGTGCCGCCGCGGCCGGGTCGGGCTACTATGGCTACACCTTC.

The rearrangement uses TRBV29-1 and TRBJ1-5, with TRBD1 as a possible D gene (5 bases). The length of the CDR3 is 13 residues. CDR1 SQVTM and CDR2 ANQGSEA come from the germline V gene. V was cut by 4 bases and J by 3 bases, with 10 bases left in between. For the CDR3, the DNA is TGCAGCGTTGCTGACAGCCCCAATCAGCCCCAGCATTTT. Translating it yields CSVADSPNQPQHF.

The genes are TRBV6-1 and TRBJ1-5, with D hard to call. V lost 8 bases, J lost 0 bases, and 8 bases lay in between. The CDR3 totals 13 residues. Germline V gene data show CDR1 as MNHNS and CDR2 as SASEGT. The CDR3 sequence is CASAPLSNQPQHF. The CDR3 bases are TGTGCCAGCGCGCCCCTTAGCAATCAGCCCCAGCATTTT.

The rearrangement links TRBV18 to TRBJ2-3, with D perhaps matching TRBD1 or TRBD2 (5 bases each). V dropped 6 bases and J dropped 2 bases, with 15 bases sitting between them. The CDR3 has 15 residues. Germline loops: CDR1 KGHSH, CDR2 LQKENI. CDR3 loop: CASSKGRGPTDTQYF. In DNA, the CDR3 is TGTGCCAGCTCTAAGGGACGGGGACCCACAGATACGCAGTATTTT.

The V and J genes are TRBV28 and TRBJ2-1; D is unresolved. The CDR3 has 13 residues. The germline V gene encodes CDR1 MDHEN and CDR2 SYDVKM. Between the trimmed V and J ends, which lost 7 bases and 4 bases, there was a span of 11 bases. CDR3 sequence: CASTLTRYNEQFF. The CDR3 DNA follows: TGTGCCAGCACCCTTACCCGATACAATGAGCAGTTCTTC.

This clonotype was observed a handful of times. The rearrangement joins TRBV29-1 to TRBJ2-7; D perhaps matches TRBD1 (5 bases). The CDR3 length is 13 residues. Trimming removed 0 bases at V and 5 bases at J, with 11 bases between. CDR1 SQVTM and CDR2 ANQGSEA come from the germline V gene. This CDR3 is CSVEEGQLNEQYF. The CDR3 DNA reads as TGCAGCGTTGAAGAGGGGCAGCTAAACGAGCAGTACTTC.

The rearrangement uses TRBV5-1 and TRBJ2-3; 14 bases fit TRBD2. The length of the CDR3 is 18 residues. J was trimmed by 3 bases and V by 4 bases; bases with no gene match: 10. Germline CDR1 is SGHRS and CDR2 is YFSETQ. CDR3 sequence (DNA): TGCGCCAGCAGCGGCGGGACTAGCGGGAGTATTTCAACAGATACGCAGTATTTT. Translating it yields CASSGGTSGSISTDTQYF.

The sample holds a few counts of this clonotype. The chain carries TRBV6-6 and TRBJ2-5, with 10 bases that match TRBD2. The junction had 6 bases not matched to a gene; V was cut back by 6 bases and J by 5 bases. CDR3 length equals 14 residues. CDR1 is MNHNY and CDR2 is SVGAGI in the germline V gene (reference sequence). The CDR3 DNA is TGTGCCAGCAGGTTAGCGGGAGGTCCTGAGACCCAGTACTTC. Its translation is CASRLAGGPETQYF.

The rearrangement uses TRBV7-9 and TRBJ2-3; the match to TRBD2 covers 8 bases. The CDR3 sequence is 13 residues long. The germline V gene encodes CDR1 SEHNR and CDR2 FQNEAQ (reference sequence). Trimming removed 7 bases from V and 3 bases from J; junction bases left unmatched: 3. The CDR3 region is CASTQRGTDTQYF. CDR3 DNA: TGTGCCAGCACCCAGCGGGGGACAGATACGCAGTATTTT.

This clonotype was observed a handful of times. The V and J genes are TRBV3-1 and TRBJ1-5; D not certain. Germline V gene data show CDR1 as LGHDT and CDR2 as YNNKEL (reference sequence). Trimming removed 1 base at V and 0 bases at J, with 4 bases between. This CDR3 has 14 residues. CDR3 sequence reads: CASSQGHSNQPQHF. As DNA, the CDR3 is TGTGCCAGCAGCCAAGGGCATAGCAATCAGCCCCAGCATTTT.

In its sample, this clonotype was seen a few times. The chain combines TRBV5-1 with TRBJ1-2; D is unresolved. This CDR3 contains 12 residues. The V end lost 0 bases, the J end lost 8 bases, and 8 bases lay between the germline ends. In germline, CDR1 is SGHRS, CDR2 YFSETQ. CDR3 nucleotide sequence: TGCGCCAGCAGCTTGGATCTCGTAGGCTACACCTTC. Residues: CASSLDLVGYTF.

The V call is TRBV7-8, the J call TRBJ2-1, with no clear D. Trimming took 2 bases from V and 9 from J, leaving 11 bases between them. Germline V CDR1 and CDR2: SGHVS, FQNEAQ. This CDR3 contains 13 residues. The CDR3: CASSLPGPGEQFF. Here the CDR3 DNA reads TGTGCCAGCAGCTTACCAGGCCCAGGTGAGCAGTTCTTC. Filled out from reference TRBV7-8 and TRBJ2-1, the complete variable domain reads GAGVSQSPRYKVAKRGQDVALRCDPISGHVSLFWYQQALGQGPEFLTYFQNEAQLDKSGLPSDRFFAERPEGSVSTLKIQRTQQEDSAVYLCASSLPGPGEQFFGPGTRLTVL.

This clonotype was counted at least ten times. The chain recombines TRBV29-1 with TRBJ2-1, with D perhaps TRBD2 (5 bases). From germline, CDR1 is SQVTM and CDR2 ANQGSEA. The V end was cut by 6 bases, the J end by 4 bases, with 16 bases between. This CDR3 spans 14 amino acids. The CDR3 sequence: CSVDLGPVYNEQFF. CDR3 coding DNA: TGCAGCGTGGACTTAGGGCCGGTGTACAATGAGCAGTTCTTC.

There are a few counts of this clonotype. The V call is TRBV3-1, the J call TRBJ2-3; 7 bases line up with TRBD2. Germline trimming cut 3 bases from V and 0 bases from J; bases unmatched to any gene: 6. CDR3 length: 16 residues. The germline V gene has CDR1 LGHDT and CDR2 YNNKEL (reference sequence). CDR3 DNA: TGTGCCAGCAGCCAGGCTAGCGGACCTAGCACAGATACGCAGTATTTT. Translating gives CASSQASGPSTDTQYF.

The chain is built from TRBV18 and TRBJ2-7; D might be TRBD1 (5 bases). CDR1 is KGHSH and CDR2 is LQKENI in the germline V gene. This CDR3 spans 15 amino acids. The V and J ends lost 3 bases and 2 bases respectively, with 14 bases between them. CDR3: CASSPGNQGPYEQYF. CDR3 nucleotides: TGTGCCAGCTCACCGGGCAATCAGGGCCCCTACGAGCAGTACTTC.

This clonotype was found many times. The chain uses TRBV7-2 and TRBJ2-7; possibly TRBD1 or TRBD2 for D (5 bases each). The germline CDR1 and CDR2 sequences are SGHTA and FQGNSA. The length of the CDR3 is 14 residues. V shed 1 base and J shed 4 bases, with 11 bases lying between them. CDR3 sequence: CASSLGPGPYEQYF. The CDR3 nucleotides are TGTGCCAGCAGCTTAGGGCCGGGACCATACGAGCAGTACTTC.

This clonotype was observed a few times. The chain uses TRBV28 and TRBJ1-4; D might be TRBD1 (6 bases). The ends were cut back, 6 bases at V and 8 bases at J, with 19 bases in the middle. Germline V gene data show CDR1 as MDHEN and CDR2 as SYDVKM. The CDR3 spans 15 residues. CDR3 sequence: CASSGLGQGREKLFF. The CDR3 nucleotides are TGTGCCAGCAGCGGTCTGGGGCAGGGGAGAGAAAAACTGTTTTTT.

The V gene is TRBV6-1, the J gene TRBJ2-1; TRBD2 matches at 12 bases. Unmatched junction bases numbered 11, after V lost 8 bases and J lost 0 bases. The CDR3 spans 18 residues. CDR1 and CDR2 from the germline V gene are MNHNS and SASEGT. The CDR3: CASGPGLAGGRSYNEQFF. The CDR3 DNA follows: TGTGCCAGCGGGCCGGGACTAGCGGGCGGTCGCTCCTACAATGAGCAGTTCTTC.